These T cell receptor beta chains were read from a single sample in a study of OX40 agonist ivuxolimab in advanced cancers. TCRdb's table, derived via immunoSEQ multiplex PCR, lists solely in-frame clones and lacks some. The repertoire holds fewer than 85,000 clones, with around 82% as singletons. The starting material was CD4+ or CD8+ T cells sorted from blood, obtained in a trial of the OX40 agonist ivuxolimab. The receptors derive from an adult with an advanced solid tumor such as melanoma, head and neck, liver or kidney cancer. The CDR3 runs from the conserved cysteine through the conserved F or W. The order of the fields is V gene, J gene, D gene, clone size, CDR3 DNA, CDR3 protein. The D gene is left open where the match is weak. Some rows mark clone size as missing; the rest say once, few, many or name a class of expanded clone.

v_gene: TRBV2; j_gene: TRBJ1-1; d_gene: NA; abundance: NA; CDR3nt: TGTGCCAGCAGGGAACCGACGATTGAAGCTTTCTTT; CDR3aa: CASREPTIEAFF
v_gene: TRBV19; j_gene: TRBJ2-5; d_gene: TRBD1; abundance: NA; CDR3nt: TGTGCCAGTAGTCTAGGGGGCAGGGCGGGTGAGACCCAGTACTTC; CDR3aa: CASSLGGRAGETQYF
v_gene: TRBV7-8; j_gene: TRBJ1-5; d_gene: NA; abundance: few; CDR3nt: TGTGCCAGCAGCTTAGCGGGGGCCAATCAGCCCCAGCATTTT; CDR3aa: CASSLAGANQPQHF
v_gene: TRBV19; j_gene: TRBJ2-7; d_gene: NA; abundance: NA; CDR3nt: TGTGCCAGTAGTATAAACTCTGGAGCCTACGAGCAGTACTTC; CDR3aa: CASSINSGAYEQYF
v_gene: TRBV11-1; j_gene: TRBJ2-3; d_gene: TRBD2; abundance: NA; CDR3nt: TGTGCCAGCGGGCCTAGCGGCTACACAGATACGCAGTATTTT; CDR3aa: CASGPSGYTDTQYF
v_gene: TRBV5-1; j_gene: TRBJ1-6; d_gene: NA; abundance: NA; CDR3nt: TGCGCCAGCAGCGGCGGGGGGGATTCACCCCTCCACTTT; CDR3aa: CASSGGGDSPLHF
v_gene: TRBV5-1; j_gene: TRBJ2-1; d_gene: TRBD2; abundance: NA; CDR3nt: TGCGCCAGCACACATTCTAGCGGGGGCTACAATGAGCAGTTCTTC; CDR3aa: CASTHSSGGYNEQFF
v_gene: TRBV27; j_gene: TRBJ2-1; d_gene: TRBD2; abundance: NA; CDR3nt: TGTGCCAGCAGTCGACTAGCGGGGGGGGTCCACAATGAGCAGTTCTTC; CDR3aa: CASSRLAGGVHNEQFF
v_gene: TRBV5-5; j_gene: TRBJ1-2; d_gene: TRBD1; abundance: NA; CDR3nt: TGTGCCAGCAGCTTGGCCCCCGTGCAGGGGGCGCTTGATGGCTACACCTTC; CDR3aa: CASSLAPVQGALDGYTF
v_gene: TRBV6-1; j_gene: TRBJ1-1; d_gene: NA; abundance: NA; CDR3nt: TGTGCCAGCAGTGAAGGGGGGGGGCCTAGTACAGCTTTCTTT; CDR3aa: CASSEGGGPSTAFF
v_gene: TRBV6-5; j_gene: TRBJ2-7; d_gene: TRBD1; abundance: few; CDR3nt: TGTGCCAGCAGCCACCGACAGGGGGTTGGCGAGCAGTACTTC; CDR3aa: CASSHRQGVGEQYF
v_gene: TRBV7-9; j_gene: TRBJ1-1; d_gene: NA; abundance: few; CDR3nt: TGTGCCAGCAGCTTTAACGGGAACACTGAAGCTTTCTTT; CDR3aa: CASSFNGNTEAFF
v_gene: TRBV27; j_gene: TRBJ2-1; d_gene: TRBD2; abundance: NA; CDR3nt: TGTGCCAGCAGACTAGCGGGGGGGCCGCGGAATGAGCAGTTCTTC; CDR3aa: CASRLAGGPRNEQFF
v_gene: TRBV10-3; j_gene: TRBJ2-1; d_gene: TRBD1; abundance: NA; CDR3nt: TGTGCCACCCAGGACAGGGGAGTCGGAAATGAGCAGTTCTTC; CDR3aa: CATQDRGVGNEQFF
v_gene: TRBV25-1; j_gene: TRBJ1-6; d_gene: NA; abundance: NA; CDR3nt: TGTGCCAGCAGGATTATGAATTCACCCCTCCACTTT; CDR3aa: CASRIMNSPLHF
v_gene: TRBV9; j_gene: TRBJ1-3; d_gene: NA; abundance: NA; CDR3nt: TGTGCCAGCAGCGCCGGGGCCTCTGGAAACACCATATATTTT; CDR3aa: CASSAGASGNTIYF
v_gene: TRBV6-1; j_gene: TRBJ1-1; d_gene: NA; abundance: NA; CDR3nt: TGTGCCAGCAGCCTGAACAGGGCCACTGAAGCTTTCTTT; CDR3aa: CASSLNRATEAFF
v_gene: TRBV6-6; j_gene: TRBJ2-5; d_gene: NA; abundance: NA; CDR3nt: TGTGCCAGCGGCAGGCCGATGGAGACCCAGTACTTC; CDR3aa: CASGRPMETQYF
v_gene: TRBV2; j_gene: TRBJ2-3; d_gene: NA; abundance: NA; CDR3nt: TGTGCCAGCAGTGAAGTTAGGGCCAGGGGGGACACAGATACGCAGTATTTT; CDR3aa: CASSEVRARGDTDTQYF
v_gene: TRBV29-1; j_gene: TRBJ2-1; d_gene: NA; abundance: NA; CDR3nt: TGCAGCGTCCTTACTAGGCCCCGAGGAAATGAGCAGTTCTTC; CDR3aa: CSVLTRPRGNEQFF
v_gene: TRBV28; j_gene: TRBJ1-2; d_gene: NA; abundance: few; CDR3nt: TGTGCCAGCAGTTTATCTAGGGGGAGGTTGTATGGCTACACCTTC; CDR3aa: CASSLSRGRLYGYTF
v_gene: TRBV27; j_gene: TRBJ1-1; d_gene: TRBD1; abundance: NA; CDR3nt: TGTGCCAGCAGTCCCTGGGACAGCAACACTGAAGCTTTCTTT; CDR3aa: CASSPWDSNTEAFF
v_gene: TRBV7-2; j_gene: TRBJ1-2; d_gene: NA; abundance: once; CDR3nt: TGTGCCAGCAGTTCACCGGGACGATATGGCTACACCTTC; CDR3aa: CASSSPGRYGYTF
v_gene: TRBV6-4; j_gene: TRBJ1-6; d_gene: TRBD1; abundance: NA; CDR3nt: TGTGCCAGCAATACCATTCCGGGACAGGGTAGATCACCCCTCCACTTT; CDR3aa: CASNTIPGQGRSPLHF
v_gene: TRBV5-1; j_gene: TRBJ1-1; d_gene: NA; abundance: once; CDR3nt: TGCGCCAGCAGCTACAACTCAATGAACACTGAAGCTTTCTTT; CDR3aa: CASSYNSMNTEAFF
v_gene: TRBV29-1; j_gene: TRBJ1-2; d_gene: NA; abundance: NA; CDR3nt: TGCAGCGTTGTCGCCGGTGGGGGAAGCTACACCTTC; CDR3aa: CSVVAGGGSYTF
v_gene: TRBV12-5; j_gene: TRBJ2-3; d_gene: NA; abundance: NA; CDR3nt: TGTGCTAGTGGAGTAGCGGCGGGCGCTAGCACAGATACGCAGTATTTT; CDR3aa: CASGVAAGASTDTQYF
v_gene: TRBV7-9; j_gene: TRBJ1-3; d_gene: NA; abundance: NA; CDR3nt: TGTGCCAGCAGCCGGGTCGAACAGATCTCTGGAAACACCATATATTTT; CDR3aa: CASSRVEQISGNTIYF
v_gene: TRBV18; j_gene: TRBJ2-7; d_gene: TRBD1; abundance: NA; CDR3nt: TGTGCCAGCTCACCAGAAATCGGGGACAGGGTAATCAACGAGCAGTACTTC; CDR3aa: CASSPEIGDRVINEQYF
v_gene: TRBV27; j_gene: TRBJ2-7; d_gene: TRBD1; abundance: NA; CDR3nt: TGTGCCAGCAGTTCCTCGGGACAGATAACGGCCGAGCAGTACTTC; CDR3aa: CASSSSGQITAEQYF
v_gene: TRBV18; j_gene: TRBJ1-5; d_gene: NA; abundance: NA; CDR3nt: TGTGCCAGCTCACCAACGATGACCCTCGGGAGCAATCAGCCCCAGCATTTT; CDR3aa: CASSPTMTLGSNQPQHF
v_gene: TRBV5-8; j_gene: TRBJ2-3; d_gene: NA; abundance: NA; CDR3nt: TGTGCCAGCAGCTTGGGGGGGGCGAGCACAGATACGCAGTATTTT; CDR3aa: CASSLGGASTDTQYF
v_gene: TRBV5-1; j_gene: TRBJ1-3; d_gene: NA; abundance: NA; CDR3nt: TGCGCCAGCTCCGTTAGCTCTGGAAACACCATATATTTT; CDR3aa: CASSVSSGNTIYF
v_gene: TRBV6-5; j_gene: TRBJ2-7; d_gene: TRBD1; abundance: NA; CDR3nt: TGTGCCAGCAGTCGTCCAGGGGGCGCGATCTACGAGCAGTACTTC; CDR3aa: CASSRPGGAIYEQYF
v_gene: TRBV20-1; j_gene: TRBJ1-2; d_gene: NA; abundance: NA; CDR3nt: TGCAGTGCTAGGGGGGGCTATGGCTACACCTTC; CDR3aa: CSARGGYGYTF
v_gene: TRBV4-1; j_gene: TRBJ2-1; d_gene: NA; abundance: NA; CDR3nt: TGCGCCAGCAGCCAAGCTCCCCTGGCGGGGAATGAGCAGTTCTTC; CDR3aa: CASSQAPLAGNEQFF
v_gene: TRBV4-2; j_gene: TRBJ1-6; d_gene: NA; abundance: NA; CDR3nt: TGTGCCAGCAGCCAAGAGTATTGGGATCAGGGCTATAATTCACCCCTCCACTTT; CDR3aa: CASSQEYWDQGYNSPLHF
v_gene: TRBV6-5; j_gene: TRBJ2-5; d_gene: NA; abundance: NA; CDR3nt: TGTGCCAGCAGTTATCAGTACCAAGAGACCCAGTACTTC; CDR3aa: CASSYQYQETQYF
v_gene: TRBV6-1; j_gene: TRBJ1-2; d_gene: NA; abundance: NA; CDR3nt: TGTGCCAGCAGTCTCACACAGTATGGCTACACCTTC; CDR3aa: CASSLTQYGYTF
v_gene: TRBV9; j_gene: TRBJ1-1; d_gene: TRBD1; abundance: NA; CDR3nt: TGTGCCAGCAGCGTAGGGGGACAGTCAAATAGGCACACTGAAGCTTTCTTT; CDR3aa: CASSVGGQSNRHTEAFF
v_gene: TRBV19; j_gene: TRBJ2-2; d_gene: NA; abundance: NA; CDR3nt: TGTGCCAGTAGTATAGAGGGGACACGAACGAACACCGGGGAGCTGTTTTTT; CDR3aa: CASSIEGTRTNTGELFF
v_gene: TRBV27; j_gene: TRBJ1-6; d_gene: NA; abundance: NA; CDR3nt: TGTGCCAGCAGTTTATCCCACGGAAGCTCCTATAATTCACCCCTCCACTTT; CDR3aa: CASSLSHGSSYNSPLHF
v_gene: TRBV18; j_gene: TRBJ2-7; d_gene: TRBD1; abundance: NA; CDR3nt: TGTGCCAGCTCTCCTACCGGGACAGGGTTCCCTTCGGGGCAGTACTTC; CDR3aa: CASSPTGTGFPSGQYF
v_gene: TRBV29-1; j_gene: TRBJ1-4; d_gene: NA; abundance: NA; CDR3nt: TGCAGCGTTTACCCTTTGGGAGCAACTAATGAAAAACTGTTTTTT; CDR3aa: CSVYPLGATNEKLFF
v_gene: TRBV4-1; j_gene: TRBJ1-2; d_gene: NA; abundance: NA; CDR3nt: TGCGCCAGCAGCCAAGAGTATCGAAGGCAGGACTACACCTTC; CDR3aa: CASSQEYRRQDYTF
v_gene: TRBV18; j_gene: TRBJ2-3; d_gene: NA; abundance: NA; CDR3nt: TGTGCCAGCTCACGAGACTCTCCACCTACAGATACGCAGTATTTT; CDR3aa: CASSRDSPPTDTQYF
v_gene: TRBV29-1; j_gene: TRBJ1-1; d_gene: TRBD1; abundance: NA; CDR3nt: TGCAGCGTTGAAGATCTCTGGACAGGGGCTATGAACACTGAAGCTTTCTTT; CDR3aa: CSVEDLWTGAMNTEAFF
v_gene: TRBV7-6; j_gene: TRBJ2-7; d_gene: NA; abundance: NA; CDR3nt: TGTGCCAGCAGCTTAGGAGGAGACAGCTCCTACGAGCAGTACTTC; CDR3aa: CASSLGGDSSYEQYF
v_gene: TRBV5-1; j_gene: TRBJ2-1; d_gene: NA; abundance: NA; CDR3nt: TGCGCCAGCAGCCCGGCGGTGGGCAGGGGATTCAGTGAGCAGTTCTTC; CDR3aa: CASSPAVGRGFSEQFF
v_gene: TRBV5-6; j_gene: TRBJ2-7; d_gene: NA; abundance: NA; CDR3nt: TGTGCCAGCAGCCCCTTCCTAGGACGAGTTCGAGGACTATACGAGCAGTACTTC; CDR3aa: CASSPFLGRVRGLYEQYF
v_gene: TRBV6-6; j_gene: TRBJ2-5; d_gene: NA; abundance: NA; CDR3nt: TGTGCCAGCAGACAGCTACAGGGCTGGGAGACCCAGTACTTC; CDR3aa: CASRQLQGWETQYF